Listed here are 20 T cell receptor beta chains from one sample, sequenced in a study of cytomegalovirus exposure and HLA in healthy donors (TCRdb year 2017). Library creation used the immunoSEQ multiplex PCR assay. The multiplex PCR relied on a mix of 60 forward primers for TCR Vbeta segments and 13 reverse primers for TCR Jbeta segments. As stored in TCRdb, this immuneACCESS dataset retains in-frame rearrangements with V and J assigned. A fraction of the clones does not appear; measured against another copy, unresolved V genes explain less than half of the discrepancy, and the remainder lacks a known reason. This sample lists 150,000 to 200,000 clones; approximately 71% were detected once. Roughly 1.5% of the sample is taken by the ten largest. The sequenced material came from PBMCs. These receptors were taken from a man aged 50-59 years in good health and CMV-seronegative.

This clone was observed a handful of times. CDR3 protein: CASSLAGTDTGELFF. The CDR3 nucleotides read TGCGCCAGCAGCTTGGCCGGGACAGACACCGGGGAGCTGTTTTTT. The V gene is TRBV5-1, the J gene TRBJ2-2, with 7 bases lining up with TRBD1. The CDR3 spans 15 residues. After removal of 0 bases from V and 3 bases from J, the junction contained 2 bases not matched to a gene. Per germline, CDR1 SGHRS and CDR2 YFSETQ.

The V and J genes are TRBV28 and TRBJ2-3; no clear D gene. V was cut by 3 bases and J by 2 bases, with 9 bases left in between. CDR3 length equals 14 residues. Germline-derived CDR1 and CDR2 are MDHEN and SYDVKM. The chain's CDR3 is CASSFLRDTDTQYF. The CDR3 DNA sequence: TGTGCCAGCAGTTTCTTACGAGACACAGATACGCAGTATTTT.

CDR3: CASSFSGVSTENIQYF. CDR3 coding DNA: TGCGCCAGCAGCTTTTCGGGGGTTAGTACGGAAAACATTCAGTACTTC. This rearrangement joins TRBV5-1 to TRBJ2-4, with D possibly matching TRBD2 (6 bases). Deletions cut 2 bases from V and 5 bases from J, with 17 bases between. Looked up from germline, CDR1 is SGHRS and CDR2 is YFSETQ. This CDR3 has 16 residues.

The J gene is TRBJ1-1, the V gene TRBV28, with D hard to call. CDR3 length: 13 residues. The V and J ends lost 7 bases and 10 bases respectively, with 19 bases between them. The germline CDR1 and CDR2 sequences are MDHEN and SYDVKM. CDR3 protein: CASTLFLREVAFF. The DNA for the CDR3 is TGTGCCAGCACCCTGTTTCTCCGGGAGGTAGCTTTCTTT.

This clone occurred a few times. The V gene is TRBV19, the J gene TRBJ1-1; 7 nucleotides agree with TRBD1. The trim removed 6 bases at V and 1 base at J, leaving 5 bases unmatched. Germline V gene sequence: CDR1 LNHDA, CDR2 SQIVND (reference sequence). This CDR3 has 14 amino acids. CDR3 region: CASSFGQANTEAFF. In DNA form, the CDR3 reads TGTGCCAGTAGCTTCGGACAGGCGAACACTGAAGCTTTCTTT.

The chain joins TRBV25-1 to TRBJ2-7; TRBD2 is a possible D gene (6 bases). The CDR3 contains 14 residues. V lost 4 bases, J lost 4 bases, and 14 bases lay in between. Germline assignment: CDR1 MGHDK and CDR2 SYGVNS. In nucleotides, the CDR3 is TGTGCCAGCAGTGCCCCCCAGGCGGGGTACGAGCAGTACTTC. Residues: CASSAPQAGYEQYF.

This sequence joins TRBV2 and TRBJ2-1; 9 nucleotides match TRBD2. The CDR3 contains 17 residues. Germline V CDR1 and CDR2: SNHLY, FYNNEI. The V gene end was trimmed by 6 bases and the J gene end by 4 bases; junction bases not matched to a gene: 13. CDR3 DNA: TGTGCCAGCAGACGTGCCTCGGCGGGGGGGGTGTACAATGAGCAGTTCTTC. Amino acid sequence: CASRRASAGGVYNEQFF.

This clone was counted a few times. This chain links TRBV14 with TRBJ1-3; 9 bases are shared with TRBD1. CDR1 and CDR2 from the germline V gene are SGHDN and FVKESK. V lost 4 bases to trimming and J lost 3 bases; unmatched junction nucleotides: 4. This CDR3 is built from 15 residues. The CDR3 is CASSPMTGGGNTIYF. DNA of the CDR3: TGTGCCAGCAGCCCTATGACAGGGGGTGGAAACACCATATATTTT.

The chain couples TRBV6-1 to TRBJ2-3, with 11 bases fitting TRBD2. The CDR3 runs 14 residues. After removal of 6 bases from V and 6 bases from J, the junction contained 5 bases not matched to a gene. The germline V gene encodes CDR1 MNHNS and CDR2 SASEGT. The CDR3 nucleotides read TGTGCCAGCAGGGAACTAGCGGGGGTCGATACGCAGTATTTT. Amino acid sequence: CASRELAGVDTQYF.

The rearrangement joins TRBV25-1 to TRBJ2-7; the match to TRBD1 covers 7 bases. The CDR3 is made up of 12 amino acids. From germline, CDR1 is MGHDK and CDR2 SYGVNS. J gave up 5 bases and V 6 bases, and 4 bases lay outside the gene matches. CDR3 sequence: CASRTGIDEQYF. The CDR3 DNA sequence: TGTGCCAGCAGGACAGGGATCGACGAGCAGTACTTC.

This chain joins TRBV19 and TRBJ2-2; 8 bases fit TRBD1. V dropped 2 bases and J dropped 4; count of bases not matched to a gene: 3. There are 15 residues in the CDR3. Germline V gene data show CDR1 as LNHDA and CDR2 as SQIVND (reference sequence). The chain's CDR3 is CASSIRTGTTGELFF. The CDR3 nucleotides read TGTGCCAGTAGTATAAGGACAGGGACCACCGGGGAGCTGTTTTTT.

This chain links TRBV15 with TRBJ1-4; TRBD1 agrees at 7 bases. Germline V lookup: CDR1 LNHNV, CDR2 YYDKDF (reference sequence). There are 16 residues in the CDR3. V dropped 1 base and J dropped 3; count of bases not matched to a gene: 5. The CDR3 protein is CATSRVPGTANEKLFF. CDR3 nucleotide sequence: TGTGCCACCAGCAGAGTTCCGGGGACAGCTAATGAAAAACTGTTTTTT.

The chain employs TRBV28 and TRBJ1-5; 7 bases fit TRBD1. Losses at the gene ends were 3 bases for V and 6 bases for J; bases not matched to a gene: 8. CDR1 is MDHEN, CDR2 SYDVKM, per germline. The CDR3 spans 15 residues. This chain's CDR3 is CASSFTPTGLQPQHF. CDR3 sequence (DNA): TGTGCCAGCAGTTTCACACCGACAGGGCTTCAGCCCCAGCATTTT.

This chain links TRBV18 with TRBJ1-5; perhaps TRBD1 as D (6 bases). CDR3 length equals 15 residues. CDR1 is KGHSH and CDR2 is LQKENI in the germline V gene. Trimming pared 4 bases from V and 0 bases from J, leaving 10 bases between. The CDR3 DNA sequence: TGTGCCAGCTCACGGGGACACTATAGCAATCAGCCCCAGCATTTT. Residues: CASSRGHYSNQPQHF.

This chain uses TRBV6-5 with TRBJ2-7; 11 bases fit TRBD2. CDR3 size: 13 residues. Trimming cost V 10 bases and J 6 bases; bases outside gene matches: 8. CDR1 and CDR2 from the germline V gene are MNHEY and SVGAGI. This CDR3 reads CATSTSGGPEQYF. The DNA of the CDR3 is TGTGCCACGTCTACTAGCGGGGGCCCCGAGCAGTACTTC.

The rearrangement joins TRBV18 to TRBJ2-5; D is perhaps TRBD2 (7 bases). The V end was cut by 3 bases, the J end by 3 bases, with 11 bases between. Per germline, CDR1 KGHSH and CDR2 LQKENI. The CDR3 is 14 amino acids. In DNA, the CDR3 is TGTGCCAGCTCACCTCGGGGGGCGAAAGAGACCCAGTACTTC. This codes for CASSPRGAKETQYF.

Here the CDR3 DNA reads TGTGCCAGCAGCCCGGGACAGGGGGCGACAGGGGGCAACGAGCAGTACTTC. Translated: CASSPGQGATGGNEQYF. This chain connects TRBV7-2 to TRBJ2-7; 12 bases align to TRBD1. The V and J ends lost 5 bases and 5 bases, in that order; junction bases with no gene match: 13. CDR3 size: 17 residues. CDR1 and CDR2 from the germline V gene are SGHTA and FQGNSA. Based on the CDR3 plus reference TRBV7-2 and TRBJ2-7, the full variable domain is GAGVSQSPSNKVTEKGKDVELRCDPISGHTALYWYRQSLGQGLEFLIYFQGNSAPDKSGLPSDRFSAERTGGSVSTLTIQRTQQEDSAVYLCASSPGQGATGGNEQYFGPGTRLTVT.

The CDR3 sequence: CASSQGSGVGDPYF. In DNA, the CDR3 is TGCGCCAGCAGCCAAGGTAGCGGGGTAGGGGATCCGTACTTC. This chain joins TRBV4-3 and TRBJ2-7; 8 nucleotides line up with TRBD2. Germline V CDR1 and CDR2: LGHNA, YSLEER. V lost 1 base and J lost 12; bases outside the gene matches: 11. The CDR3 is 14 amino acids.

The J gene is TRBJ1-1, the V gene TRBV6-6; 8 bases match TRBD1. J was trimmed by 2 bases and V by 1 base; bases with no gene match: 3. This CDR3 contains 15 residues. CDR1 is MNHNY and CDR2 is SVGAGI in the germline V gene (reference sequence). CDR3 residues: CASSYFQGANTEAFF. CDR3 DNA: TGTGCCAGCAGTTACTTCCAGGGGGCAAACACTGAAGCTTTCTTT.

The chain recombines TRBV6-5 with TRBJ2-3; 9 bases line up with TRBD2. Losses at the gene ends were 6 bases for V and 3 bases for J; bases not matched to a gene: 4. The CDR3 loop spans 14 amino acids. Germline CDR1 reads MNHEY; CDR2 reads SVGAGI. This chain's CDR3 is CASRVAGVTDTQYF. Here the CDR3 DNA reads TGTGCCAGCAGAGTAGCGGGGGTAACAGATACGCAGTATTTT.